The source of this T cell receptor (beta chain) is a study of blood T cell repertoires in COVID-19 (TCRdb year 2020). At the level of the whole study: Collaborator samples came from the United States, Italy and Spain and covered acute and convalescent phases of COVID-19. Nearly every sample came with metadata listing a de-identified subject ID, COVID-19 status, age in years and sex. Subjects who had been exposed to COVID-19, were actively infected with it, or had recovered from it provided the deeply sampled blood TCRbeta repertoires that made up the dataset. The prospective study material was composed of cDNA or gDNA derived from T cells, B-cell-depleted T cells, or PBMCs. Where HLA class I and class II types were available, the types were taken from metadata supplied by the sample provider, not from assay-based typing. The repertoires were released in a freely available public database intended as a resource for research on the immune response to SARS-CoV-2. Samples were obtained from the ongoing ImmuneRACE study (first 160 participants) and from approximately 1,200 subjects provided by 6 global collaborators.

Whole blood was collected in K2EDTA tubes by collaborating institutions according to the institutions' own protocols. For TCRbeta analysis, collaborator samples were shipped as frozen whole blood, as isolated PBMCs, or as DNA extracted from either sample type. Points the paper makes about the study in general: How much clinical and demographic metadata was included differed by source and by participant, and the metadata was provided uncurated.

The immunoSEQ Assay, a bias-controlled multiplex PCR, was used to amplify TCRbeta CDR3 regions from genomic DNA. In the authors' own workflow: The number of nucleated cells in each sample was estimated by amplification of reference gene primers within the assay. Sequence reads were collapsed and filtered to measure the absolute abundance of every unique TCRbeta CDR3 rearrangement. For each sample, productive Simpson clonality was calculated as the square root of Simpson's diversity index across productive rearrangements. The immuneACCESS repertoire file appears here via TCRdb, limited to in-frame rearrangements. These files lack a portion of the clones; in checked studies, under half of the deficit traces to unresolved V genes, and the cause of the others is not known. The D gene and trimming were derived from the DNA, and the V and J assignments and clone size from that table. A total of 70,000 to 100,000 clones appear in this sample, around 72% of them only once. The top ten constitute about 26% of the sample.

Deletion took 5 bases off V and 8 bases off J, with a span of 12 bases between the germline ends. Its CDR3 holds 13 amino acids, cysteine through phenylalanine. CDR3 DNA is the only sequence kept; it has 39 bases, read in frame from the first base. The germline V gene provides CDR1 SGHAT and CDR2 FQNNGV. With respect to this clone: This receptor's antigen is unknown. Per-base qualities were not stored, and no clone one base away is much larger.

The origin of this receptor is a woman aged 55-69 years in a cohort sampled during active or convalescent COVID-19. In this chain, TRBV11-2 is recombined with TRBJ1-4; TRBD1 is a weak D gene call, 5 bases matching. Sequences were obtained from peripheral blood. The CDR3 corresponds to CASSNPGNEKLFF. The nucleotide sequence is given as TGTGCCAGCAGCAATCCAGGGAACGAAAAACTGTTTTTT.